These T cell receptor beta chains were read from a single sample in a study of blood T cell repertoires in COVID-19. Assay used: immunoSEQ multiplex PCR; TCRdb lists only in-frame clones, some missing. The data contain 150,000 or so clones, about 86% of them singletons. Sequenced sample: PBMCs or T cells enriched from blood (not recorded which). The receptors derive from a man over 45 who had recovered from COVID-19. CDR3s include the opening cysteine and the closing phenylalanine or tryptophan.

j_call v_call cdr3_aa
TRBJ2-5 TRBV14 CASSQDPGGGPQETQYF
TRBJ1-4 TRBV11-2 CASSLDKGDRVGEKLFF
TRBJ2-7 TRBV3-1/TRBV3-2 CASSQEAGLGPF
TRBJ2-3 TRBV7-8 CASSSKAGERTDTQYF
TRBJ2-3 TRBV5-1 CASSWGTGSTDTQYF
TRBJ1-6 TRBV9 CASSVGTGQNSPLHF
TRBJ1-1 TRBV11-2 CASSFPGPRGEAFF
TRBJ2-1 TRBV15 CATRGLAGGQSSYNEQFF
TRBJ1-5 TRBV18 CASSPQGAVQPQHF
TRBJ1-4 TRBV19 CASSISVATNEKLFF
TRBJ2-2 TRBV9 CASSSPLAGGNTGELFF
TRBJ2-5 TRBV11-2 CASSLVPGQETQYF
TRBJ2-7 TRBV20-1 CSVPSYEQYF
TRBJ1-4 TRBV4-3 CASSQVSQGREKLFF
TRBJ2-1 TRBV19 CASTTPGQGSLNYNEQFF
TRBJ2-1 TRBV5-1 CASSLGQGESEQFF
TRBJ1-1 TRBV25-1 CASSEWRQDTEAFF
TRBJ1-6 TRBV28 CASSLVQGASSPLHF
TRBJ2-1 TRBV9 CASSVTSGEQFF
TRBJ1-4 TRBV28 CASSWTGPSATNEKLFF